The TCR beta chain under discussion was sequenced for a study of post-analysis software for immune sequencing data. Study outcomes and limitations: There were five or six TRBV segments more frequent in patients than controls, and TRBV5-6, TRBV5-1 and TRBV20-1 were among them. Those with multiple sclerosis, the patient group, showed significantly lower normalized Chao1 diversity than controls. Batch-mates among the samples co-clustered strongly by F measure.

Notes on this clonotype: Its cognate antigen is unknown. Germline is not matched at one junction end, which may reflect a read error.

The CDR3 runs to 14 residues. Germline V gene lookup returns CDR1 MGHRA and CDR2 YSYEKL. The authors incorporated unique molecular identifiers into the TCR beta cDNA libraries. T cells numbering 1 to 10 million yielded roughly 0.5 million cDNA molecules. MiXCR was run by TCRdb on the PCR reads, yielding one entry per CDR3 protein. The profile shows about 540,000 distinct CDR3 sequences, roughly 34% of them singletons. V usage is TRBV4-1 and J usage is TRBJ2-1; D is tentatively TRBD1 or TRBD2 (6 bases each). Sequencing input: blood. This sequence was found in a girl between 2 and 17 years old with multiple sclerosis. Here the CDR3 reads CASSQGGSYSEQFF. The CDR3 coding sequence is TGCGCCAGCAGCCAGGGGGGCTCCTACAGTGAGCAGTTCTTC.